This is a list of T cell receptor beta chains from one sample in a study of T-cell reconstitution after alpha-beta-depleted transplantation in children. In TCRdb, the PCR reads were re-called with MiXCR into one record per CDR3 protein. The table has 250,000 to 400,000 distinct CDR3 sequences, around 25% seen once. The material was PBMCs, mostly from graft donor cells, obtained 180 days after TCRalphabeta/CD19-depleted stem cell transplant. The receptors were sampled from a male patient between 10 and 17 years old who had a stem cell transplant for acute lymphoblastic leukemia, so the T cells may come from the graft donor. The CDR3 runs from the conserved cysteine through the conserved F or W. The order of the fields is D gene, J gene, V gene, clone size, CDR3 protein, CDR3 DNA. A D gene is named only where the DNA matches it firmly. Expanded clones get a size class; other rows say once, few or many, or leave the size out.

d_gene: NA; j_gene: TRBJ2-7; v_gene: TRBV7-3; abundance: NA; CDR3aa: CASSLSHGLSYEQYF; CDR3nt: TGTGCCAGCAGCTTATCTCACGGCCTGTCCTACGAGCAGTACTTC
d_gene: NA; j_gene: TRBJ2-1; v_gene: TRBV5-1; abundance: few; CDR3aa: CASSLLWGYEQFF; CDR3nt: TGCGCCAGCAGCTTGCTTTGGGGTTATGAGCAGTTCTTC
d_gene: NA; j_gene: TRBJ2-5; v_gene: TRBV5-1; abundance: once; CDR3aa: CASGSRPLYETQYF; CDR3nt: TGCGCCAGCGGCTCCAGGCCCCTCTATGAGACCCAGTACTTC
d_gene: NA; j_gene: TRBJ2-7; v_gene: TRBV9; abundance: few; CDR3aa: CASSPYSGISYEQYF; CDR3nt: TGTGCCAGCAGCCCATACTCAGGGATCTCCTACGAGCAGTACTTC
d_gene: NA; j_gene: TRBJ2-1; v_gene: TRBV24-1; abundance: NA; CDR3aa: CATSDLGRQFF; CDR3nt: TGTGCCACCAGTGACCTCGGCAGGCAGTTCTTC
d_gene: TRBD1; j_gene: TRBJ1-2; v_gene: TRBV5-5; abundance: few; CDR3aa: CASSHLAPRTGTGYTF; CDR3nt: TGTGCCAGCAGCCATTTGGCGCCACGGACAGGGACGGGCTACACCTTC
d_gene: NA; j_gene: TRBJ2-1; v_gene: TRBV5-1; abundance: few; CDR3aa: CASSLVGPSYNEQFF; CDR3nt: TGCGCCAGCAGCTTGGTCGGGCCTTCCTACAATGAGCAGTTCTTC
d_gene: NA; j_gene: TRBJ1-6; v_gene: TRBV11-2; abundance: NA; CDR3aa: CASSLVGQETEVCSPLHF; CDR3nt: TGTGCCAGCAGCTTAGTGGGGCAGGAGACGGAGGTCTGTTCACCCCTCCACTTT
d_gene: TRBD1; j_gene: TRBJ2-2; v_gene: TRBV7-9; abundance: NA; CDR3aa: CASRTRWGQDYTGELFF; CDR3nt: TGTGCCAGCAGGACAAGGTGGGGACAGGACTACACCGGGGAGCTGTTTTTT
d_gene: TRBD1; j_gene: TRBJ1-5; v_gene: TRBV20-1; abundance: NA; CDR3aa: CSAGRDRNSNQPQHF; CDR3nt: TGCAGTGCTGGCCGGGACAGGAATAGCAATCAGCCCCAGCATTTT
d_gene: TRBD2; j_gene: TRBJ2-7; v_gene: TRBV6-2/TRBV6-3; abundance: NA; CDR3aa: CASSYYPTSGSSYEQYF; CDR3nt: TGTGCCAGCAGTTACTACCCGACTAGCGGGAGTTCTTACGAGCAGTACTTC
d_gene: TRBD2; j_gene: TRBJ2-5; v_gene: TRBV6-1; abundance: few; CDR3aa: CASSQSGLAGEGETQYF; CDR3nt: TGTGCCAGCAGTCAAAGTGGGCTAGCGGGAGAGGGGGAGACCCAGTACTTC
d_gene: TRBD2; j_gene: TRBJ2-5; v_gene: TRBV6-5; abundance: many; CDR3aa: CASSFGEGFKETQYF; CDR3nt: TGTGCCAGCAGTTTCGGGGAGGGTTTCAAAGAGACCCAGTACTTC
d_gene: NA; j_gene: TRBJ1-5; v_gene: TRBV7-6; abundance: NA; CDR3aa: CASSGLRGFQPQHF; CDR3nt: TGTGCCAGCAGCGGACTTAGGGGTTTTCAGCCCCAGCATTTT
d_gene: TRBD2; j_gene: TRBJ2-7; v_gene: TRBV20-1; abundance: few; CDR3aa: CSAKNSGRATYEQYF; CDR3nt: TGCAGTGCTAAGAATAGCGGGAGGGCCACCTACGAGCAGTACTTC
d_gene: NA; j_gene: TRBJ2-3; v_gene: TRBV2; abundance: few; CDR3aa: CASSVGQISTDTQYF; CDR3nt: TGTGCCAGCAGCGTAGGACAGATAAGCACAGATACGCAGTATTTT